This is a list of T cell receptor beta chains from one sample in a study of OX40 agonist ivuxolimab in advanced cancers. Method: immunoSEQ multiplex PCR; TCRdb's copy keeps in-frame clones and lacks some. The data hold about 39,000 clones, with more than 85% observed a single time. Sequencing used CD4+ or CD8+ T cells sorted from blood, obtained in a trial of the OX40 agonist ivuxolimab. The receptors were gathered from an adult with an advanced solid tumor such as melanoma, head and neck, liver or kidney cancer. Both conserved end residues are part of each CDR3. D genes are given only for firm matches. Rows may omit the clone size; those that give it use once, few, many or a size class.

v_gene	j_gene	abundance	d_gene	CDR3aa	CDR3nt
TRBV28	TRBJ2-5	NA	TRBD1	CASSPGTALGETQYF	TGTGCCAGCAGCCCTGGGACAGCCCTCGGGGAGACCCAGTACTTC
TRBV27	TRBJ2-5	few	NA	CASSFGGMQETQYF	TGTGCCAGCAGTTTTGGCGGGATGCAAGAGACCCAGTACTTC
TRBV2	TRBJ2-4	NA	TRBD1	CASNKGTGLAKNIQYF	TGTGCCAGCAACAAAGGGACAGGACTAGCCAAAAACATTCAGTACTTC
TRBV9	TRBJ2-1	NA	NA	CASSVGPAASGEQFF	TGTGCCAGCAGCGTAGGGCCAGCGGCCTCGGGTGAGCAGTTCTTC
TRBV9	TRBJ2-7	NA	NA	CASSAAGTRPDEQYF	TGTGCCAGCAGCGCGGCAGGGACCCGGCCTGACGAGCAGTACTTC
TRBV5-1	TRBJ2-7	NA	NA	CASSLAVSNLGTEQYF	TGCGCCAGCAGCTTGGCCGTTAGCAATCTCGGAACCGAGCAGTACTTC
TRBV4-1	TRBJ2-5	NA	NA	CASSQGKGLQETQYF	TGCGCCAGCAGCCAGGGCAAAGGACTACAAGAGACCCAGTACTTC
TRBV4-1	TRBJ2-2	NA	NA	CASSQVGRENTGELFF	TGCGCCAGCAGCCAAGTAGGCCGGGAGAACACCGGGGAGCTGTTTTTT
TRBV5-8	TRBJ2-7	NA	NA	CASTPNRAAYEQYF	TGTGCCAGCACCCCTAACAGGGCCGCCTACGAGCAGTACTTC
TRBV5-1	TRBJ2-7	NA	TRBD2	CASSPKGTSGTNTYEQYF	TGCGCCAGCAGCCCCAAGGGGACTAGCGGGACAAATACCTACGAGCAGTACTTC
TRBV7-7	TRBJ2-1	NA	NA	CASSLGSFSYNEQFF	TGTGCTAGCAGCTTAGGTTCTTTCTCCTACAATGAGCAGTTCTTC
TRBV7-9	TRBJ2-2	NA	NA	CASSALEKTGYGGTGELFF	TGTGCCAGCAGCGCACTGGAAAAGACAGGGTACGGAGGGACCGGGGAGCTGTTTTTT
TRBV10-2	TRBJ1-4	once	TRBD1	CASSDLGQGVDKLFF	TGCGCCAGCAGTGATTTGGGACAGGGGGTGGATAAACTGTTTTTT
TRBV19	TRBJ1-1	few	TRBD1	CASSWTGGNTEAFF	TGTGCCAGTAGTTGGACAGGGGGAAACACTGAAGCTTTCTTT
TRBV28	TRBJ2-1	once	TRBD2	CASNSRGLATMEQFF	TGTGCCAGCAATAGCCGGGGACTAGCGACAATGGAGCAGTTCTTC
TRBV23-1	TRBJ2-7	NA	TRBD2	CASSQSASGRAGEQYF	TGCGCCAGCAGTCAATCGGCTAGCGGGAGGGCTGGAGAGCAGTACTTC
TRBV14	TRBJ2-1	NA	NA	CASEGSGRFNNEQFF	TGTGCCAGCGAGGGTAGTGGGAGATTCAACAATGAGCAGTTCTTC
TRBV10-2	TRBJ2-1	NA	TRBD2	CASWGSGRDSGYNEQFF	TGCGCCAGCTGGGGTAGCGGGAGGGATTCGGGCTACAATGAGCAGTTCTTC
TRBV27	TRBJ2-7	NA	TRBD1	CASSVGAGGSYEQYF	TGTGCCAGCAGTGTCGGGGCAGGGGGCTCCTACGAGCAGTACTTC
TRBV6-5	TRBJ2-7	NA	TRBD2	CATIDGTSLSYEQYF	TGTGCCACCATCGACGGGACTAGCCTCTCCTACGAGCAGTACTTC
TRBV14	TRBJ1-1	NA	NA	CASSQIGVSEAFF	TGTGCCAGCAGCCAGATCGGGGTCTCTGAAGCTTTCTTT
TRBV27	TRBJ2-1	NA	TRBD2	CASSFLLAGDEQFF	TGTGCCAGCAGTTTTCTACTAGCGGGAGATGAGCAGTTCTTC
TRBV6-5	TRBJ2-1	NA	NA	CASSYTTEDEQFF	TGTGCCAGCAGTTATACCACAGAGGATGAGCAGTTCTTC
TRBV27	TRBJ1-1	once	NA	CASTRAGQSFF	TGTGCCAGCACCCGAGCCGGGCAGTCTTTCTTT
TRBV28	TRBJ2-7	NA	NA	CASSRLRIPYEQYF	TGTGCCAGCAGTCGACTACGTATCCCCTACGAGCAGTACTTC
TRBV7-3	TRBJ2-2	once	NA	CASSLEGDGTGELFF	TGTGCCAGCAGCTTAGAGGGCGACGGCACCGGGGAGCTGTTTTTT
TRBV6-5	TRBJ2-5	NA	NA	CASSHSLWETQYF	TGTGCCAGCAGCCATAGTCTGTGGGAGACCCAGTACTTC
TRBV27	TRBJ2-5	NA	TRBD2	CASSFRGLAGGETQYF	TGTGCCAGCAGTTTTCGTGGACTAGCGGGAGGGGAGACCCAGTACTTC
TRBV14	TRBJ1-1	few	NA	CASSQGIEAFF	TGTGCCAGCAGCCAGGGGATTGAAGCTTTCTTT
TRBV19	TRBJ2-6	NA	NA	CASSTELRRPSGANVLTF	TGTGCCAGTAGTACGGAGCTCCGCCGCCCCTCTGGGGCCAACGTCCTGACTTTC
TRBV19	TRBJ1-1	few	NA	CASSMSVNTEAFF	TGTGCCAGTAGTATGTCAGTGAACACTGAAGCTTTCTTT
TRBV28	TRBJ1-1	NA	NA	CASSFVGTEAFF	TGTGCCAGCAGTTTTGTAGGCACTGAAGCTTTCTTT
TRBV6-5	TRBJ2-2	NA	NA	CASSYNVGVGTGELFF	TGTGCCAGCAGTTATAACGTTGGGGTCGGCACCGGGGAGCTGTTTTTT
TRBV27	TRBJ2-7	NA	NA	CAGSGETGGIYEQYF	TGTGCCGGCAGCGGAGAGACTGGAGGGATTTACGAGCAGTACTTC
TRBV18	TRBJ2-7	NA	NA	CASSPSAGTTNEQYF	TGTGCCAGCTCACCGTCCGCCGGGACGACAAACGAGCAGTACTTC
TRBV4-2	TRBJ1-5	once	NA	CASSQERRKLDQPQHF	TGTGCCAGCAGCCAAGAGAGGCGGAAGCTTGATCAGCCCCAGCATTTT
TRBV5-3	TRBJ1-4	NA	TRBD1	CARSLAGTGEYEKLFF	TGTGCCAGAAGCTTGGCCGGGACAGGGGAATATGAAAAACTGTTTTTT
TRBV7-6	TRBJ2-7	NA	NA	CASSPSQDEQYF	TGTGCCAGCAGCCCGTCGCAGGACGAGCAGTACTTC
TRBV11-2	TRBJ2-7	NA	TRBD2	CASSHIAGVYEQYF	TGTGCCAGCAGCCACATAGCGGGAGTTTACGAGCAGTACTTC
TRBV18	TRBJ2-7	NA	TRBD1	CASSPSGQGGSYEQYF	TGTGCCAGCTCACCGTCGGGACAGGGAGGCTCCTACGAGCAGTACTTC
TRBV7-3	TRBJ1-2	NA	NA	CASSLARVDYGYTF	TGTGCCAGCAGCTTAGCCAGGGTGGACTATGGCTACACCTTC
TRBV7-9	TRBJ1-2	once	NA	CASSSHESGYGYTF	TGTGCCAGCAGCTCCCACGAGTCGGGCTATGGCTACACCTTC
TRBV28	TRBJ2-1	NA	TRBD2	CASSSVVAGPPYNEQFF	TGTGCCAGCAGTTCGGTTGTAGCGGGCCCCCCTTATAATGAGCAGTTCTTC
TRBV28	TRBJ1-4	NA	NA	CASYNGATNEKLFF	TGTGCCAGTTATAACGGTGCAACTAATGAAAAACTGTTTTTT
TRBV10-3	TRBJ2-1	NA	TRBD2	CAISPGSGAEQFF	TGTGCCATCAGCCCGGGGAGCGGGGCTGAGCAGTTCTTC
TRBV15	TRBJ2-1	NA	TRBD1	CATSFGTGAYNEQFF	TGTGCCACCAGCTTCGGGACAGGGGCCTACAATGAGCAGTTCTTC
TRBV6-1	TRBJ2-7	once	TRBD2	CASSEERGPFYEQYF	TGTGCCAGCAGTGAGGAGCGGGGTCCCTTCTACGAGCAGTACTTC
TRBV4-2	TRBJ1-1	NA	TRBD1	CASSQDRQGGTEAFF	TGTGCCAGCAGCCAAGATCGACAGGGTGGCACTGAAGCTTTCTTT
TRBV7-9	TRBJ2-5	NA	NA	CASSLIGLQETQYF	TGTGCCAGCAGCTTAATTGGACTGCAAGAGACCCAGTACTTC
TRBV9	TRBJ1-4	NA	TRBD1	CASSGAQGVNEKLFF	TGTGCCAGCAGCGGAGCCCAGGGGGTCAATGAAAAACTGTTTTTT